This is a list of T cell receptor beta chains from one sample in a study of siplizumab effects on memory and regulatory T cells. Libraries were prepared by immunoSEQ multiplex PCR; TCRdb keeps only in-frame clonotypes and omits some of them. The sample contains about 120,000 clones, about 95% of which appear only once. Sequenced: non-Treg CD4+ T cells sorted from blood. All receptors come from a human donor in good health. Both conserved end residues are part of each CDR3. D genes are given only for firm matches. Size values are once, few and many counts, or a class for expanded clones, and some rows have none.

TRBD1 TRBJ1-5 TRBV2 few TGTGCCAGCAGTGGAGGGACAGGGTGGCAGCCCCAGCATTTT CASSGGTGWQPQHF
NA TRBJ2-4 TRBV27 NA TGTGCCAGCGGCGGTCGGGGGTCGACAGGGAGTAACATTCAGTACTTC CASGGRGSTGSNIQYF
NA TRBJ1-4 TRBV6-5 NA TGTGCCAGCAGTTACTCGGCCGGGGGGGACGAAAAACTGTTTTTT CASSYSAGGDEKLFF
NA TRBJ2-2 TRBV15 NA TGTGCCACCAGCAGAGATAAAACTGGTGCCGGGGAGCTGTTTTTT CATSRDKTGAGELFF
NA TRBJ2-2 TRBV6-5 NA TGTGCCAGCAGTTACTGGGTCGACACCGGGGAGCTGTTTTTT CASSYWVDTGELFF
NA TRBJ2-7 TRBV18 NA TGTGCCAGCTCACCACTGGGAGCTCGGTCACTCTACGAGCAGTACTTC CASSPLGARSLYEQYF
NA TRBJ2-2 TRBV29-1 NA TGCAGCGTTGTCAGTTACACCGGGGAGCTGTTTTTT CSVVSYTGELFF
NA TRBJ2-7 TRBV5-1 NA TGCGCCAGCAGCTTGGATCGGAGCTACGAGCAGTACTTC CASSLDRSYEQYF
NA TRBJ2-5 TRBV5-1 few TGCGCCAGCAGCTTTCAAGAGACCCAGTACTTC CASSFQETQYF
NA TRBJ1-1 TRBV7-6 few TGTGCCAGCAGCTCCATGGTCCGGGGGAACACTGAAGCTTTCTTT CASSSMVRGNTEAFF
NA TRBJ1-6 TRBV1 NA TGCACCAGCAGCCATGAGGTCCTCTCCTATAATTCACCCCTCCACTTT CTSSHEVLSYNSPLHF
TRBD2 TRBJ2-5 TRBV7-6 NA TGTGCCAGCAGCTTAGGAGTTAGCGGGAGGGCCTCGGAGACCCAGTACTTC CASSLGVSGRASETQYF
NA TRBJ2-1 TRBV4-2 NA TGTGCCAGCAGCCAGCGTCCTTACAATGAGCAGTTCTTC CASSQRPYNEQFF
TRBD2 TRBJ2-3 TRBV30 NA TGTGCCTGGACGGGGGGGAGCACAGATACGCAGTATTTT CAWTGGSTDTQYF
NA TRBJ2-5 TRBV15 once TGTGCCACCAGCAGAGCGACTCTCGGAAGGGAGACCCAGTACTTC CATSRATLGRETQYF
NA TRBJ1-4 TRBV5-1 NA TGCGCCAGCAGCTTGGCCGCGGGAAGTACTAATGAAAAACTGTTTTTT CASSLAAGSTNEKLFF
TRBD1 TRBJ1-2 TRBV4-1 once TGCGCCAGCAGCTATCCGGGACAGCACAACTATGGCTACACCTTC CASSYPGQHNYGYTF
NA TRBJ1-5 TRBV18 NA TGTGCCAGCTCACCAACGGGGGCTGGGTTTGGTAATCAGCCCCAGCATTTT CASSPTGAGFGNQPQHF
NA TRBJ2-7 TRBV30 NA TGTGCCTGGAGTAGGTCCTACGAGCAGTACTTC CAWSRSYEQYF
TRBD2 TRBJ2-5 TRBV19 NA TGTGCCAGTAGTCCAGTAGCGGGAGTAGGAGAGACCCAGTACTTC CASSPVAGVGETQYF
NA TRBJ2-6 TRBV9 once TGTGCCAGCAGCTCCTTAGCCTCTGGGGCCAACGTCCTGACTTTC CASSSLASGANVLTF
NA TRBJ2-7 TRBV2 NA TGTGCCAGCACCAAAGGGGGGGGTCATACCTACGAGCAGTACTTC CASTKGGGHTYEQYF
NA TRBJ2-5 TRBV12-5 NA TGTGCTAGTGGTTTGCTACGACTCAGCCAGACCCAAGAGACCCAGTACTTC CASGLLRLSQTQETQYF
NA TRBJ2-7 TRBV7-9 NA TGTGCCAGCAGCTTAAGAGGCGACCGCCAAAGTTCCTACGAGCAGTACTTC CASSLRGDRQSSYEQYF
TRBD2 TRBJ2-7 TRBV5-1 NA TGCGCCAGTAGAGCTCGGACTAGCGGCTACGAGCAGTACTTC CASRARTSGYEQYF
NA TRBJ1-2 TRBV25-1 NA TGTGCCAGCAGAGAGACAGGCGACTATGGCTACACCTTC CASRETGDYGYTF
NA TRBJ1-1 TRBV5-5 NA TGTGCCAGCAGCTTGGACCGTAGTGAAGCTTTCTTT CASSLDRSEAFF
NA TRBJ2-3 TRBV6-6 NA TGTGCCAGCAGCCGGGAGATGGGTCTTTCAGATACGCAGTATTTT CASSREMGLSDTQYF
TRBD1 TRBJ1-2 TRBV27 NA TGTGCCAGCAGTTTAATCGGGCAGGGGGCACGTGGCTACACCTTC CASSLIGQGARGYTF
TRBD1 TRBJ2-2 TRBV19 NA TGTGCCAGTACGATTCCGGATAGGACAGGAGTCGGGGAGCTGTTTTTT CASTIPDRTGVGELFF
TRBD1 TRBJ1-5 TRBV5-4 NA TGTGCCAGCAGCTCGGACAGGGAACAGCCCCAGCATTTT CASSSDREQPQHF
TRBD2 TRBJ2-7 TRBV10-3 NA TGTGCCATCAGTGATAGCGGGTACGAGCAGTACTTC CAISDSGYEQYF
TRBD1 TRBJ2-2 TRBV5-6 NA TGTGCCAGCAGCCTAGGGACAGGGCGGATCGGGGAGCTGTTTTTT CASSLGTGRIGELFF
NA TRBJ1-1 TRBV5-1 NA TGCGCCAGCAGGGAGGGGGGCGCTGAAGCTTTCTTT CASREGGAEAFF
NA TRBJ1-1 TRBV7-3 NA TGTGCCAGCAGCTCTGGGGTCGGGTACACTGAAGCTTTCTTT CASSSGVGYTEAFF
TRBD2 TRBJ2-7 TRBV7-2 NA TGTGCCAGCAGCTTAAGAGCGGGAATAGCAGCGTCCTACGAGCAGTACTTC CASSLRAGIAASYEQYF
NA TRBJ2-5 TRBV11-3 NA TGTGCCAGCAGCTTAGGAGAGCGGGAGACCCAGTACTTC CASSLGERETQYF
NA TRBJ1-1 TRBV10-3 NA TGTGCCATCAGGTCGAACACTGAAGCTTTCTTT CAIRSNTEAFF
NA TRBJ1-4 TRBV27 NA TGTGCCAGCAGTGGGAGGAGAGCAACTAATGAAAAACTGTTTTTT CASSGRRATNEKLFF
NA TRBJ1-1 TRBV6-1 NA TGTGCCAGCAGCCCACATGGGACTGAAGCTTTCTTT CASSPHGTEAFF
TRBD1 TRBJ1-6 TRBV5-4 NA TGTGCCAGCAGCTTGGCCCCTGGACAGGGCGCACCCCTCCACTTT CASSLAPGQGAPLHF
NA TRBJ1-2 TRBV9 NA TGTGCCAGCAGCGTGGGGGCCAGCATCTATGGCTACACCTTC CASSVGASIYGYTF
NA TRBJ1-5 TRBV2 NA TGTGCCAGCAGTGATTCGTCAGGTCAACAGCCCCAGCATTTT CASSDSSGQQPQHF
TRBD1 TRBJ1-3 TRBV7-8 NA TGTGCCAGCAGCTCCAGGGGGTCGGGCTCTGGAAACACCATATATTTT CASSSRGSGSGNTIYF
NA TRBJ1-5 TRBV15 NA TGTGCCACCAGCAGAGATGGAATGGGCGATCAGCCCCAGCATTTT CATSRDGMGDQPQHF
NA TRBJ1-4 TRBV7-2 once TGTGCCAGCAGCTTAGTGTCAGGGCCTGCAACTAATGAAAAACTGTTTTTT CASSLVSGPATNEKLFF
NA TRBJ1-3 TRBV18 NA TGTGCCAGCTCACCTCAAGACAACGGAAACACCATATATTTT CASSPQDNGNTIYF
TRBD2 TRBJ2-1 TRBV19 NA TGTGCCAGTAGCACTAGCGGGAGGGCCTATTTCGTATCCTACAATGAGCAGTTCTTC CASSTSGRAYFVSYNEQFF
NA TRBJ2-3 TRBV4-2 NA TGTGCCAGCAGCCAAGACGGCTATAGCACAGATACGCAGTATTTT CASSQDGYSTDTQYF
NA TRBJ1-4 TRBV5-1 NA TGCGCCAGCAGCTTGGGGCCTGGGGGTGGGGAAAAACTGTTTTTT CASSLGPGGGEKLFF
NA TRBJ1-5 TRBV19 few TGTGCCAGTAGCGTGCAGGGTCAGCCCCAGCATTTT CASSVQGQPQHF
NA TRBJ2-7 TRBV5-1 once TGCGCCAGCAGCTTCCAAATAGGCGCCTACGAGCAGTACTTC CASSFQIGAYEQYF
NA TRBJ1-3 TRBV2 NA TGTGCCAGCAGTGAGGGCCATAACTCTGGAAACACCATATATTTT CASSEGHNSGNTIYF
NA TRBJ1-1 TRBV4-1 NA TGCGCCAGCAGCCGAGGGGGAGGGTGGGACACTGAAGCTTTCTTT CASSRGGGWDTEAFF
NA TRBJ1-2 TRBV6-5 NA TGTGCCAGCAGCCGTCAGTCCAGCTATGGCTACACCTTC CASSRQSSYGYTF
NA TRBJ1-6 TRBV30 NA TGTGCCGCCCGGCGGAACCCGAATTCACCCCTCCACTTT CAARRNPNSPLHF
NA TRBJ1-2 TRBV5-8 NA TGTGCCAGCAGCCCTATGTCCGGGACCAAAACGGGCTACACCTTC CASSPMSGTKTGYTF
NA TRBJ2-1 TRBV4-2 NA TGTGCCAGCAGCGGCCCGACTTCCAGCTCCTACAATGAGCAGTTCTTC CASSGPTSSSYNEQFF
TRBD1 TRBJ2-4 TRBV4-1 NA TGCGCCAGCAGCCATATCGGACAGGGGGCAGCCAAAAACATTCAGTACTTC CASSHIGQGAAKNIQYF
TRBD1 TRBJ2-7 TRBV10-1 few TGCGCCAGCAGTGACGCAGGGCAGGGGGCACGGGAGCAGTACTTC CASSDAGQGAREQYF